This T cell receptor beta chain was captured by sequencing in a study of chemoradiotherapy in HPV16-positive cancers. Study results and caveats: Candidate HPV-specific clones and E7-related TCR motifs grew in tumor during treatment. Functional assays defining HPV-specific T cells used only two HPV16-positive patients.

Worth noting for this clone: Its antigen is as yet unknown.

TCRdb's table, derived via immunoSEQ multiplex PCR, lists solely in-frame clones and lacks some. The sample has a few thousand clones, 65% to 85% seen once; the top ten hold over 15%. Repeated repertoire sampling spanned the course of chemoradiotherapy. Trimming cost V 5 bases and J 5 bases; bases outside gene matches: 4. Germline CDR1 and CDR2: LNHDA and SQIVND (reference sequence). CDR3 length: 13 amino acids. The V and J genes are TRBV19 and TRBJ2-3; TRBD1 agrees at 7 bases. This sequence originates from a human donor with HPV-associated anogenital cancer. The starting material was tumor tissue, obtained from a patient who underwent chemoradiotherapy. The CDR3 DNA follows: TGTGCCAGTAGTGTTAGGGGGCGAGATACGCAGTATTTT. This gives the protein CASSVRGRDTQYF.